Described below is a single TCR beta chain sequence and its context. Its antigen is as yet unknown. Method: immunoSEQ multiplex PCR; TCRdb's copy keeps in-frame clones and lacks some. The top ten hold 25% to 30% of the sample, which has approximately 32,000 clones, roughly three quarters seen once. The data derive from a study of cytotoxic CD8 clonotypes in ibrutinib-treated CLL. Overall study findings and caveats: Different sampling times were used for sustained-remission and progressing patients.

CDR1 is KGHSH and CDR2 is LQKENI in the germline V gene. V was shortened by 3 bases and J by 13 bases, with 18 bases between the two germline ends. The CDR3 loop spans 14 amino acids. Specimen: PBMCs, collected before ibrutinib treatment. V usage is TRBV18 and J usage is TRBJ2-2; no clear D. This receptor was obtained from a human donor with chronic lymphocytic leukemia. CDR3 in DNA: TGTGCCAGCTCACCGAGCAGGTCACTACCGGTGCTGTTTTTT. The encoded protein is CASSPSRSLPVLFF.